A single sample is the source of the 8 T cell receptor beta chains below, sequenced in a study of blood T cell repertoires in COVID-19 (dated by TCRdb to the early 2020s). Library generation was performed with the immunoSEQ multiplex PCR assay. TCRdb obtained this table from immuneACCESS and retained in-frame rearrangements with V and J assigned. These tables miss some clones; where compared with another copy, unresolved V genes account for less than half of the shortfall, and the remainder is unexplained. Within this sample are 65,000 to 70,000 clones, with just over 85% of them counted one time only. The ten largest make up 4.1% of the sample. Specimen: peripheral blood. All receptors come from a man in his fifties with acute or convalescent COVID-19.

The gene calls are TRBV13 and TRBJ2-7; the match to TRBD2 covers 8 bases. The V segment lost 5 bases and the J segment 5 bases; nucleotides outside the gene matches: 20. Germline V gives CDR1 PRHDT, CDR2 FYEKMQ (reference sequence). The CDR3 spans 18 residues. The DNA for the CDR3 is TGTGCCAGCAGCCGAATGTCGGGGTTTGGCGGGGGGATCGACGAGCAGTACTTC. This sequence encodes CASSRMSGFGGGIDEQYF. Filled out from reference TRBV13 and TRBJ2-7, the complete variable domain reads AAGVIQSPRHLIKEKRETATLKCYPIPRHDTVYWYQQGPGQDPQFLISFYEKMQSDKGSIPDRFSAQQFSDYHSELNMSSLELGDSALYFCASSRMSGFGGGIDEQYFGPGTRLTVT.

This clone appeared a few times. The gene calls are TRBV30 and TRBJ1-4, with 7 bases fitting TRBD1. In germline, CDR1 is GTSNPN, CDR2 SVGIG (reference sequence). The CDR3 totals 14 residues. After removal of 4 bases from V and 0 bases from J, the junction contained 2 bases not matched to a gene. The CDR3 is CAWKGASTNEKLFF. The CDR3 DNA reads as TGTGCCTGGAAGGGGGCTTCAACTAATGAAAAACTGTTTTTT.

A single count supports this clone. This rearrangement joins TRBV27 to TRBJ1-6; D not certain. Per germline, CDR1 MNHEY and CDR2 SMNVEV (reference sequence). V lost 3 bases and J lost 0, with 6 bases in between. This CDR3 contains 15 residues. CDR3 loop: CASSFGSSYNSPLHF. The CDR3 bases are TGTGCCAGCAGTTTTGGGAGCTCCTATAATTCACCCCTCCACTTT.

The chain joins TRBV12-5 to TRBJ2-1; 7 bases are shared with TRBD2. Germline values: CDR1 LGHNT, CDR2 FRNRAP. The CDR3 extends over 14 amino acids. Losses at the gene ends were 1 base for V and 7 bases for J; bases not matched to a gene: 4. DNA of the CDR3: TGTGCTAGTGGTTTGGGTCTAGCGGCTAATGAGCAGTTCTTC. Translating gives CASGLGLAANEQFF.

The chain carries TRBV6-2 or TRBV6-3 and TRBJ1-1; 8 bases map to TRBD1. V shed 3 bases and J 0 bases; nucleotides not matched to a gene: 9. The CDR3 has 17 residues. Germline-derived CDR1 and CDR2 are MNHEY and SVGEGT. The chain's CDR3 is CASSYSRGRGMNTEAFF. In DNA form, the CDR3 reads TGTGCCAGCAGTTATTCCAGGGGGCGGGGGATGAACACTGAAGCTTTCTTT.

This rearrangement joins TRBV19 to TRBJ2-3; 9 bases agree with TRBD1. J was trimmed by 2 bases and V by 3 bases; bases with no gene match: 18. Germline values: CDR1 LNHDA, CDR2 SQIVND (reference sequence). This CDR3 region has 20 residues. CDR3 region: CASSIRTGVIPSHNTDTQYF. For the CDR3, the DNA is TGTGCCAGTAGTATCAGGACAGGGGTTATTCCGTCTCATAACACAGATACGCAGTATTTT.

This clone was counted once. The J gene is TRBJ2-2, the V gene TRBV27; perhaps TRBD2 as D (6 bases). The CDR3 totals 14 residues. Germline CDR1 and CDR2: MNHEY and SMNVEV (reference sequence). V shed 4 bases and J shed 1 base, with 7 bases lying between them. CDR3 loop: CASSSAGNTGELFF. Written as DNA, the CDR3 is TGTGCCAGCAGTTCAGCGGGGAACACCGGGGAGCTGTTTTTT.

The rearrangement uses TRBV18 and TRBJ2-5; 7 nucleotides line up with TRBD1. Germline loops: CDR1 KGHSH, CDR2 LQKENI. V dropped 4 bases and J dropped 2; count of bases not matched to a gene: 7. The CDR3 is made up of 15 amino acids. The CDR3 is CASSRGQPTQETQYF. The CDR3 region has the DNA TGTGCCAGCTCACGGGGACAGCCGACTCAAGAGACCCAGTACTTC.